The clone carrying this T cell receptor (beta chain) has only a few counts. Its antigen is currently unknown. The data were taken from a study of T cells after yellow fever vaccination. The length of the CDR3 is 14 residues. V shed 0 bases and J shed 6 bases, with 10 bases lying between them. Looked up from germline, CDR1 is SGDLS and CDR2 is YYNGEE. MiXCR was run by TCRdb on the 5' RACE reads, yielding one entry per CDR3 protein. The sample consists of 500,000 to 700,000 distinct CDR3 sequences, roughly 19% of them appearing once. Study-wide points: There was a small share of clonotypes that showed up in both the CD4 and CD8 compartments. Once the booster was given, most primary-vaccination clones reappeared, at over 95% for CD4 and around 90% for CD8.

The genes are TRBV9 and TRBJ2-1, with unresolved D. The input for sequencing was PBMCs, taken 15 days after the yellow fever booster vaccination. This clonotype was obtained from a man younger than 40 who received the YFV17D yellow fever vaccine. The CDR3 sequence: CASSVATQTNEQFF. The CDR3 nucleotides are TGTGCCAGCAGCGTAGCTACGCAAACCAATGAGCAGTTCTTC.